The 23 T cell receptor beta chains below come from one sample, sequenced in a study of shared clonotypes between healthy human individuals. Libraries were prepared by immunoSEQ multiplex PCR; TCRdb keeps only in-frame clonotypes and omits some of them. The profile covers 110,000 or so clones, with about 63% appearing a single time and 20% to 25% taken by the ten largest. Specimen: memory CD8+ T cells sorted from blood. Sample subset: CD45RO+ cells pooled with CCR7-negative TemRA cells. These receptors all stem from a woman in her 30s in good health.

The rearrangement joins TRBV6-1 to TRBJ2-1; 9 bases agree with TRBD1. The CDR3 runs 15 residues. Germline CDR1 and CDR2: MNHNS and SASEGT. With 5 bases clipped from V and 0 bases from J, the junction kept 2 bases outside the gene matches. As DNA, the CDR3 is TGTGCCAGCAGTACGACAGGGGGCTCCTACAATGAGCAGTTCTTC. Amino acids: CASSTTGGSYNEQFF.

This sequence joins TRBV27 and TRBJ1-2; D is undetermined. This CDR3 spans 15 amino acids. Deletions cut 3 bases from V and 9 bases from J, with 20 bases between. CDR1 is MNHEY and CDR2 is SMNVEV in the germline V gene (reference sequence). The CDR3 spells CASSFDGVGGGSYTF. CDR3 nucleotides: TGTGCCAGCAGTTTCGATGGGGTGGGCGGCGGTAGCTACACCTTC.

The chain carries TRBV6-4 and TRBJ2-6; D remains unclear. Trimming took 4 bases from V and 2 from J, leaving 6 bases between them. The CDR3 has 14 amino acids. CDR1 is MRHNA and CDR2 is SNTAGT in the germline V gene. CDR3 amino acids: CASSGAAGANVLTF. The CDR3 coding sequence is TGTGCCAGCAGTGGCGCGGCTGGGGCCAACGTCCTGACTTTC.

The gene calls are TRBV11-2 and TRBJ2-7; weak D call: TRBD1 (7 bases). CDR3 length: 15 residues. CDR1 is SGHAT, CDR2 FQNNGV, per germline. Trimming removed 1 base from V and 2 bases from J, with 12 bases in between. CDR3 in amino acids: CASSLVQGRTYEQYF. CDR3 in DNA: TGTGCCAGCAGCTTAGTACAGGGGAGGACCTACGAGCAGTACTTC.

The chain is built from TRBV11-1 and TRBJ1-2, with TRBD1 identical over 9 bases. V lost 7 bases, J lost 5 bases, and 8 bases stayed unmatched. Germline lookup yields CDR1 SGHAT and CDR2 FQDESV (reference sequence). This CDR3 contains 14 residues. The CDR3 DNA reads as TGTGCCAGCACCAGCGACAGGGGGGGATATGGCTACACCTTC. Residues: CASTSDRGGYGYTF.

This clone was observed a handful of times. The gene calls are TRBV15 and TRBJ2-1, with 7 bases lining up with TRBD1. The trim removed 0 bases at V and 1 base at J, leaving 0 bases unmatched. The CDR3 length is 15 residues. Germline loops: CDR1 LNHNV, CDR2 YYDKDF (reference sequence). CDR3 in DNA: TGTGCCACCAGCAGAGAGACAGGGTCCTACAATGAGCAGTTCTTC. Residues: CATSRETGSYNEQFF. Drawing the rest from reference TRBV15 and TRBJ2-1, the complete variable domain is DAMVIQNPRYQVTQFGKPVTLSCSQTLNHNVMYWYQQKSSQAPKLLFHYYDKDFNNEADTPDNFQSRRPNTSFCFLDIRSPGLGDTAMYLCATSRETGSYNEQFFGPGTRLTVL.

This chain uses TRBV13 with TRBJ1-2; the match to TRBD1 covers 11 bases. Germline V gives CDR1 PRHDT, CDR2 FYEKMQ (reference sequence). The CDR3 runs 14 residues. Trimming removed 6 bases from V and 6 bases from J; junction bases left unmatched: 6. CDR3 sequence: CASRPWTGGDGYTF. CDR3 bases: TGTGCCAGCAGACCTTGGACAGGGGGCGATGGCTACACCTTC.

The V and J genes are TRBV18 and TRBJ1-5, with 7 bases matching TRBD1. CDR1 is KGHSH, CDR2 LQKENI, per germline. V shed 6 bases, J shed 7 bases, and the junction held 9 bases outside the gene matches. This CDR3 comprises 14 residues. The CDR3 nucleotides read TGTGCCAGCTCGCCCAGGGGGAGTATACAGCCCCAGCATTTT. Its protein is CASSPRGSIQPQHF.

This clone was seen a few times. This chain joins TRBV5-8 and TRBJ2-6; D call uncertain. Deletions cut 0 bases from V and 0 bases from J, with 7 bases between. The CDR3 runs to 16 residues. The V gene's germline CDR1 is SGHTS and CDR2 YDEGEE. The CDR3 region is CASSLASFSGANVLTF. DNA for the CDR3: TGTGCCAGCAGCTTGGCTTCGTTCTCTGGGGCCAACGTCCTGACTTTC.

This clone was seen repeatedly, ten times or more. The chain combines TRBV5-4 with TRBJ2-1, with a tentative D call TRBD1 (5 bases). V gave up 4 bases and J gave up 1 base, with 15 bases separating them. The CDR3 extends over 16 amino acids. Germline V lookup: CDR1 SGHNT, CDR2 YYREEE (reference sequence). The CDR3: CASSQEVSGSYNEQFF. DNA for the CDR3: TGTGCCAGCAGCCAAGAAGTATCAGGGTCCTACAATGAGCAGTTCTTC.

This clone was recorded a few times. The chain is built from TRBV27 and TRBJ2-5; a weak D match, TRBD1 (6 bases). CDR3 length: 14 residues. Germline V gene sequence: CDR1 MNHEY, CDR2 SMNVEV (reference sequence). The V end lost 5 bases, the J end lost 4 bases, and 14 bases lay between the germline ends. The CDR3 DNA follows: TGTGCCAGCAGTCTACAGGGCTCCGGAGAGACCCAGTACTTC. Translating it yields CASSLQGSGETQYF.

V usage is TRBV6-4 and J usage is TRBJ1-5; unclear D gene. V was clipped by 0 bases and J by 3 bases, with 3 bases between them. The CDR3 extends over 13 amino acids. The germline V gene has CDR1 MRHNA and CDR2 SNTAGT. This CDR3 is CASSDSPNQPQHF. CDR3 nucleotides: TGTGCCAGCAGTGACTCGCCCAATCAGCCCCAGCATTTT.

V and J are TRBV27 and TRBJ2-1; 8 nucleotides align to TRBD2. This CDR3 comprises 16 residues. The V gene end was trimmed by 5 bases and the J gene end by 8 bases; junction bases not matched to a gene: 14. Looked up from germline, CDR1 is MNHEY and CDR2 is SMNVEV (reference sequence). The CDR3: CASSRSAGTRIYEQFF. CDR3 nucleotide sequence: TGTGCCAGCAGTCGGTCGGCAGGGACTAGGATATATGAGCAGTTCTTC.

This clone was counted once. The genes are TRBV7-9 and TRBJ2-7; no clear D. From germline, CDR1 is SEHNR and CDR2 FQNEAQ (reference sequence). The CDR3 runs 13 residues. V dropped 5 bases and J dropped 5 bases, with 13 bases sitting between them. CDR3 protein: CASSSRTGNEQYF. The CDR3 DNA reads as TGTGCCAGCAGCAGCCGGACCGGTAACGAGCAGTACTTC.

The chain carries TRBV4-1 and TRBJ1-5; D gene uncertain. The length of the CDR3 is 16 residues. CDR1 is MGHRA, CDR2 YSYEKL, per germline. Trimming shortened V by 0 bases and J by 7 bases, and 16 bases separated the two germline ends. This CDR3 is CASSQDWAWGIQPQHF. The CDR3 DNA sequence: TGCGCCAGCAGCCAAGATTGGGCCTGGGGTATCCAGCCCCAGCATTTT.

The rearrangement joins TRBV18 to TRBJ2-5; D possibly corresponds to TRBD1 (7 bases). Trimming cost V 2 bases and J 2 bases, with 12 bases left between them. Germline V gene data show CDR1 as KGHSH and CDR2 as LQKENI. CDR3 size: 15 residues. The CDR3 protein is CASSPVRDSQETQYF. The CDR3 DNA sequence: TGTGCCAGCTCACCAGTGCGGGACAGTCAAGAGACCCAGTACTTC.

The chain's CDR3 is CAGGRDRVLSAQYF. DNA of the CDR3: TGTGCCGGGGGTCGGGACAGAGTCCTTTCCGCGCAGTACTTC. The genes are TRBV6-1 and TRBJ2-7; 7 bases match TRBD1. V dropped 11 bases and J dropped 9; count of bases not matched to a gene: 19. The CDR3 extends over 14 amino acids. Per the germline V gene, CDR1 is MNHNS and CDR2 is SASEGT.

The CDR3 sequence is CASSQLAGATYEQYF. Written as DNA, the CDR3 is TGTGCCAGCAGCCAACTAGCGGGGGCAACCTACGAGCAGTACTTC. This chain joins TRBV14 and TRBJ2-7, with 10 bases aligning to TRBD2. After removal of 2 bases from V and 2 bases from J, the junction contained 3 bases not matched to a gene. CDR3 length equals 15 residues. Germline-derived CDR1 and CDR2 are SGHDN and FVKESK.

The chain combines TRBV27 with TRBJ2-7; D gene uncertain. Trimming took off 5 bases at V and 7 bases at J, with 15 bases between the two ends. CDR3 length: 13 residues. Germline V gene data show CDR1 as MNHEY and CDR2 as SMNVEV (reference sequence). CDR3 sequence: CASSTDRSREQYF. CDR3 bases: TGTGCCAGCAGTACGGATCGCTCACGGGAGCAGTACTTC.

The chain uses TRBV18 and TRBJ2-7, with D maybe TRBD1 (6 bases). V shed 4 bases and J shed 3 bases, with 22 bases lying between them. The CDR3 runs to 17 residues. Germline V CDR1 and CDR2: KGHSH, LQKENI. CDR3: CASSLVEQGNLNYEQYF. The DNA of the CDR3 is TGTGCCAGCTCACTAGTCGAACAGGGAAACTTAAACTACGAGCAGTACTTC. The variable domain in full, completed from reference TRBV18 and TRBJ2-7, reads NAGVMQNPRHLVRRRGQEARLRCSPMKGHSHVYWYRQLPEEGLKFMVYLQKENIIDESGMPKERFSAEFPKEGPSILRIQQVVRGDSAAYFCASSLVEQGNLNYEQYFGPGTRLTVT.

This chain links TRBV19 with TRBJ2-1, with D unresolved. The germline V and J ends were trimmed by 1 base and 8 bases, with 15 bases remaining between them. The germline V gene has CDR1 LNHDA and CDR2 SQIVND (reference sequence). The CDR3 length is 15 residues. CDR3 DNA: TGTGCCAGTAGTATAGGGCTTCTCTTCCGCGATGAGCAGTTCTTC. This gives the protein CASSIGLLFRDEQFF.

This clone was counted between two and nine times. The chain links TRBV11-2 to TRBJ2-7; D is unresolved. V was pared by 2 bases and J by 1 base, with 12 bases between. The CDR3 sequence is 15 residues long. CDR1 and CDR2 from the germline V gene are SGHAT and FQNNGV. This CDR3 reads CASSLTTGWSYEQYF. The CDR3 DNA is TGTGCCAGCAGCTTAACGACCGGTTGGTCCTACGAGCAGTACTTC. Using reference TRBV11-2 and TRBJ2-7 for the parts outside the CDR3, the full variable domain is EAGVAQSPRYKIIEKRQSVAFWCNPISGHATLYWYQQILGQGPKLLIQFQNNGVVDDSQLPKDRFSAERLKGVDSTLKIQPAKLEDSAVYLCASSLTTGWSYEQYFGPGTRLTVT.

The V call is TRBV30, the J call TRBJ2-1, with 7 bases fitting TRBD2. CDR1 is GTSNPN and CDR2 is SVGIG in the germline V gene (reference sequence). CDR3 length equals 16 residues. The V and J ends lost 3 bases and 4 bases, in that order; junction bases with no gene match: 12. This CDR3 is CAWSRRRRGYYNEQFF. The CDR3, as DNA: TGTGCCTGGAGCCGCCGGAGGCGGGGGTATTACAATGAGCAGTTCTTC.